This T cell receptor (beta chain) was obtained from a study of Tregs in tolerant kidney transplant recipients. Study results and limitations: Findings come from small patient numbers and require larger validation. The most relevant donor-specific Treg TCRbeta repertoire apparently came from expansion with activated donor B cells. Tolerant patients' donor-specific Tregs expanded beyond overall Tregs, suggesting antigen-driven growth.

V lost 5 bases and J lost 5, with 6 bases in between. The CDR3 runs to 11 residues. CDR1 is SGHAT, CDR2 FQNNGV, per germline. This clone showed up just once. Its antigen remains unidentified. Produced via immunoSEQ multiplex PCR; TCRdb's table is partial and in-frame only. The sample includes 15,000 to 17,000 clones, around 50% of them seen just once. FACS sorting followed an approximately six-day coculture of CFSE-labeled recipient PBMCs with irradiated graft donor PBMCs. The sample in question was CD4+ T cells from blood cultured with allogeneic cells, obtained before the transplant. This receptor was identified in a human patient who received a combined kidney and bone marrow transplant. The rearrangement links TRBV11-2 to TRBJ1-1, with D possibly TRBD1 on 5 matching bases. CDR3 region: CASSGATEAFF. The CDR3 region has the DNA TGTGCCAGCAGCGGGGCGACTGAAGCTTTCTTT.